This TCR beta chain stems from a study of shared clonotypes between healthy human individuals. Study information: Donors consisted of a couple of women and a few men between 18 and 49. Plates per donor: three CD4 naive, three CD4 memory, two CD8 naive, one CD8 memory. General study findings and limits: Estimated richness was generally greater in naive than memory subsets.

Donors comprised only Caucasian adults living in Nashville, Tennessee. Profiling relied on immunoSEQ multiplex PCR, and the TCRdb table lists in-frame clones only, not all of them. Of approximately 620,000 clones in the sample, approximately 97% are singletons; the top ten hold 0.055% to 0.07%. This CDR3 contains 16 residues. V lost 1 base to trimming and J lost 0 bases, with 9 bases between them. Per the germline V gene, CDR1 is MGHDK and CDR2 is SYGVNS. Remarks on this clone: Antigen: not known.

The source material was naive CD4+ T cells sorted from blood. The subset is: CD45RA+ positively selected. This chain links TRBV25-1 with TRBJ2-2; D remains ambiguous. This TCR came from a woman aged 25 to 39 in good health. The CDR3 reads CASSELGGANTGELFF. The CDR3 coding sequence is TGTGCCAGCAGTGAATTAGGCGGCGCGAACACCGGGGAGCTGTTTTTT.